Listed below are T cell receptor beta chains from one sample, sequenced in a study of T cell repertoires in cytomegalovirus infection. MiXCR was run by TCRdb on the reads, yielding one entry per CDR3 protein. The data contain 85,000 to 130,000 distinct CDR3 sequences, about a quarter of them singletons. The sample was CD8+ T cells from PBMCs. These receptors came from a human donor in good health (CMV status not recorded). Some clones in this sample may be carry-over from other donors' samples. Both conserved end residues are part of each CDR3. D genes are given only for firm matches. Size is omitted from some rows. Given values are once, few, many or a class for expanded clones.

V	size	D	J	DNA	CDR3
TRBV5-4	NA	NA	TRBJ2-7	TGTGCCAGCAGGGAATTAGGCCTTGGGGAGCAGTACTTC	CASRELGLGEQYF
TRBV7-9	NA	NA	TRBJ2-5	TGTGCCAGCAGCTCCGGACCCCTAGAGACCCAGTACTTC	CASSSGPLETQYF
TRBV19	few	NA	TRBJ2-1	TGTGCCAGTAGTATAGGGGGCGATGAGCAGTTCTTC	CASSIGGDEQFF
TRBV5-6	NA	TRBD1	TRBJ1-2	TGTGCCAGCAGCGCGACAGGGGAAGACTATGGCTACACCTTC	CASSATGEDYGYTF
TRBV7-9	many	TRBD2	TRBJ2-1	TGTGCCAGCAGCTTAGGGGACTACCCAGTTAATGAGCAGTTCTTC	CASSLGDYPVNEQFF
TRBV4-1	NA	NA	TRBJ2-1	TGCGCCAGCAGTTTCGGGACGGAGCAGTTCTTC	CASSFGTEQFF
TRBV11-3	NA	NA	TRBJ2-7	TGTGCCAGCAGTCCAACCCCCGGGACCACCTACGAGCAGTACTTC	CASSPTPGTTYEQYF
TRBV7-9	NA	TRBD1	TRBJ1-2	TGTGCCAGCAGGGGACAGGGAGGCGGCTACACCTTC	CASRGQGGGYTF
TRBV20-1	few	NA	TRBJ1-1	TGCAGTGCCCGGCTGGCAGGCGACGCGACTGAAGCTTTCTTT	CSARLAGDATEAFF
TRBV7-9	many	NA	TRBJ2-7	TGTGCCAGCAGCTCCCCTACGAGCGGGTACGAGCAGTACTTC	CASSSPTSGYEQYF
TRBV9	few	NA	TRBJ2-7	TGTGCCAGCAGCGCGTGGGGGGACGGTTCCTACGAGCAGTACTTC	CASSAWGDGSYEQYF
TRBV28	few	NA	TRBJ1-5	TGTGCCAGCAGCTTTTTGTGGCAGAATCAGCCCCAGCATTTT	CASSFLWQNQPQHF
TRBV12-3/TRBV12-4	many	TRBD1	TRBJ1-2	TGTGCCAGCAGCCTGACAGGGTACACTAACTATGGCTACACCTTC	CASSLTGYTNYGYTF
TRBV5-1	NA	TRBD2	TRBJ2-7	TGCGCCAGCAGCTTAGCTAGCGGCTACGAGCAGTACTTC	CASSLASGYEQYF
TRBV7-2	many	NA	TRBJ2-3	TGTGCCAGCAGCTTACCGCGGTGGCAAGACATCTTCACAGATACGCAGTATTTT	CASSLPRWQDIFTDTQYF
TRBV7-2	many	NA	TRBJ1-1	TGTGCCAGCAGCTCGCAGGGGACTGAAGCTTTCTTT	CASSSQGTEAFF
TRBV5-1	NA	TRBD1	TRBJ1-1	TGCGCCAGCAGCTTTTCAGGGGGGAACACTGAAGCTTTCTTT	CASSFSGGNTEAFF
TRBV19	many	NA	TRBJ1-4	TGTGCCAGTAGTATAGTCGTCGTCTTGTTAACAGGGCGTGAAAAACTGTTTTTT	CASSIVVVLLTGREKLFF
TRBV7-6	many	TRBD2	TRBJ2-1	TGTGCCAGCAGCTTTCCTAGCGGGGGGCCGAGCGTGAATGAGCAGTTCTTC	CASSFPSGGPSVNEQFF
TRBV24-1	NA	NA	TRBJ1-2	TGTGCCACCAGTGATTTGACCTATGGCTACACCTTC	CATSDLTYGYTF
TRBV7-9	few	NA	TRBJ2-2	TGTGCCAGCAGCTTAGATACATTGCCGGGGGAGCTGTTTTTT	CASSLDTLPGELFF
TRBV29-1	few	NA	TRBJ2-7	TGCAGCGTTGAAGTAGGTCCCTACGAGCAGTACTTC	CSVEVGPYEQYF
TRBV12-3/TRBV12-4	NA	TRBD1	TRBJ1-6	TGTGCCAGCAGTCCAGGGGGGGTCACCCAGAATAATTCACCCCTCCACTTT	CASSPGGVTQNNSPLHF
TRBV20-1	NA	NA	TRBJ1-5	TGCAGTGCTAGACAGAGTAATCAGCCCCAGCATTTT	CSARQSNQPQHF
TRBV12-3/TRBV12-4	many	TRBD2	TRBJ2-1	TGTGCCAGCAGACCGCTACTAGCGGGAGCCAATAATGAGCAGTTCTTC	CASRPLLAGANNEQFF
TRBV20-1	NA	NA	TRBJ1-1	TGCAGTGCTAGAGGGGGCGACACTGAAGCTTTCTTT	CSARGGDTEAFF
TRBV29-1	NA	NA	TRBJ2-7	TGCAGCGTTCCGGGAACTGACGGCTACGAGCAGTACTTC	CSVPGTDGYEQYF
TRBV9	NA	TRBD2	TRBJ2-2	TGTGCCAGCAGCGTAGTAGCGGGCGGGGAGCTGTTTTTT	CASSVVAGGELFF
TRBV7-8	NA	NA	TRBJ2-2	TGTGCCAGCAGCTTTAGGACAGAGAACACCGGGGAGCTGTTTTTT	CASSFRTENTGELFF
TRBV7-6	many	TRBD2	TRBJ2-1	TGTGCCAGCAGCGCCGGGGGGGTGGGTAATGAGCAGTTCTTC	CASSAGGVGNEQFF
TRBV6-4	NA	NA	TRBJ2-7	TGTGCCAGCAGTGACGGCGGTAGCTCCGAGCAGTACTTC	CASSDGGSSEQYF
TRBV27	few	NA	TRBJ2-7	TGTGCCAGCAGTTTACTCTCGGGCGGGACCCCCTCCTACGAGCAGTACTTC	CASSLLSGGTPSYEQYF
TRBV7-8	many	TRBD2	TRBJ2-1	TGTGCCAGCAGCTCCGGACTAGCTCTCGATGAGCAGTTCTTC	CASSSGLALDEQFF
TRBV6-6	many	NA	TRBJ1-5	TGTGCCAGCAGTATTTCCCAGACAGGCCGAAATCAGCCCCAGCATTTT	CASSISQTGRNQPQHF
TRBV6-1	NA	TRBD1	TRBJ2-1	TGTGCCAGCAGTAACCACAGGGGGCTGGATGAGCAGTTCTTC	CASSNHRGLDEQFF
TRBV20-1	few	NA	TRBJ2-3	TGCAGTGCTCCGGACAGTTGGTCTGCTAGCACAGATACGCAGTATTTT	CSAPDSWSASTDTQYF
TRBV12-3/TRBV12-4	few	NA	TRBJ2-4	TGTGCCAGCAGGCGGAGTGTGGTGGCCAAAAACATTCAGTACTTC	CASRRSVVAKNIQYF
TRBV7-2	NA	TRBD2	TRBJ2-1	TGTGCCAGGAGCTATAGCGGGGGGCCAAACAATGAGCAGTTCTTC	CARSYSGGPNNEQFF
TRBV6-2/TRBV6-3	few	TRBD2	TRBJ2-7	TGTGCCAGCAGTTACTCGATGGGCGGGAGCGAGCAGTACTTC	CASSYSMGGSEQYF
TRBV6-5	NA	NA	TRBJ2-7	TGTGCCAGCAGACGAACTACAGGGTCCTACGAGCAGTACTTC	CASRRTTGSYEQYF
TRBV29-1	NA	TRBD2	TRBJ2-1	TGCAGCGTTGGTGGACTAGCGGGAACTGAGCAGTTCTTC	CSVGGLAGTEQFF
TRBV27	NA	NA	TRBJ1-1	TGTGCCAGCAGTTGGGCGCGGAACACTGAAGCTTTCTTT	CASSWARNTEAFF
TRBV5-6	NA	NA	TRBJ2-3	TGTGCCAGCAGCTTGGTTGGGGTAGCGGCAAGCACAGATACGCAGTATTTT	CASSLVGVAASTDTQYF
TRBV15	few	NA	TRBJ2-3	TGTGCCACCAGCAGAGATATCTTTGGGGGCCGCACAGATACGCAGTATTTT	CATSRDIFGGRTDTQYF
TRBV10-1	NA	NA	TRBJ1-1	TGCGCCAGCAGTGCCGGCCGTGAAGCTTTCTTT	CASSAGREAFF
TRBV2	NA	TRBD1	TRBJ2-3	TGTGCCAGCAGTGAAGGGACAGGGACCACAGATACGCAGTATTTT	CASSEGTGTTDTQYF
TRBV4-1	NA	NA	TRBJ2-2	TGCGCCAGCAGCCAAGATTTACCCGCAGTGAACACCGGGGAGCTGTTTTTT	CASSQDLPAVNTGELFF
TRBV7-2	many	TRBD1	TRBJ1-2	TGTGCCAGCAGCTTAGGGGACAGGGAGGACTACACCTTC	CASSLGDREDYTF
TRBV2	many	TRBD2	TRBJ2-1	TGTGCCAGCAGCCACTGGGGGGCTAGCGGGAGGCGGCCGGTCAATGAGCAGTTCTTC	CASSHWGASGRRPVNEQFF
TRBV7-8	many	NA	TRBJ2-7	TGTGCCAGCAGCAGTCCGGGACTCACGAGCTCCTACGAGCAGTACTTC	CASSSPGLTSSYEQYF
TRBV11-1	few	NA	TRBJ2-5	TGTGCCAGCAGCTCCTACAGGGAAGGGGAGACCCAGTACTTC	CASSSYREGETQYF
TRBV6-1	once	NA	TRBJ2-7	TGTGCCAGCAGTGAAATGGGGGAGGTCGAGCAGTACTTC	CASSEMGEVEQYF
TRBV12-3/TRBV12-4	once	NA	TRBJ2-3	TGTGCCAGCAGTTTGAGGGTGACAGTCACAGATACGCAGTATTTT	CASSLRVTVTDTQYF
TRBV5-6	few	NA	TRBJ2-7	TGTGCCAGCAGCTTGGGAGTAGACAGCTCCTACGAGCAGTACTTC	CASSLGVDSSYEQYF